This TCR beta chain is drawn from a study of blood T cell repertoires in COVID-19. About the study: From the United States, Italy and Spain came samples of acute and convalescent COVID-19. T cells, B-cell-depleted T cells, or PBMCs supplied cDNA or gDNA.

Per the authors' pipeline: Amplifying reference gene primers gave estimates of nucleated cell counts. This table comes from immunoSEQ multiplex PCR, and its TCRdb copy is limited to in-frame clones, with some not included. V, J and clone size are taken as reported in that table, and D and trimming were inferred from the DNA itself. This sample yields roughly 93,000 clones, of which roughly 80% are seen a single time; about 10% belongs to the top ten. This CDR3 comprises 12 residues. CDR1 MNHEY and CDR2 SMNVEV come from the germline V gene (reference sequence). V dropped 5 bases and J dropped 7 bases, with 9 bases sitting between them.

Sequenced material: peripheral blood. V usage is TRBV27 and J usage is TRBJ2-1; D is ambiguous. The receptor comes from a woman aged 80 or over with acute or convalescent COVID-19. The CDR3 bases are TGTGCCAGCAGTATTATCGGGAATGAGCAGTTCTTC. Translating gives CASSIIGNEQFF.